The 18 T cell receptor beta chains presented below share a single source sample, sequenced in a study of beta chain features in type 1 diabetes. Expressed TCRB transcripts got sequenced, as all isolated RNA was reverse transcribed. Profiled with immunoSEQ multiplex PCR; TCRdb holds only in-frame clones, not every one. The sample lists 300,000 to 400,000 clones, 7.5% to 9% occurring once. Sequenced: central memory CD4+ T cells from blood. Source of these receptors: a woman under 30 in good health.

This clone appeared a few times. At the DNA level, this CDR3 is encoded by other sequences in the same sample as well. CDR3 DNA: TGCAGCGTTGGGCGGGGGTTAGGGGAGACCCAGTACTTC. Protein: CSVGRGLGETQYF. The gene calls are TRBV29-1 and TRBJ2-5; TRBD2 matches at 7 bases. This CDR3 has 13 residues. From germline, CDR1 is SQVTM and CDR2 ANQGSEA. The V gene end was trimmed by 4 bases and the J gene end by 5 bases; junction bases not matched to a gene: 7.

V usage is TRBV6-5 and J usage is TRBJ2-7; no reliable D call. Deletions cut 8 bases from V and 4 bases from J, with 18 bases between. Germline V gene lookup returns CDR1 MNHEY and CDR2 SVGAGI. This CDR3 is built from 14 residues. CDR3 in DNA: TGTGCCAGCTCCTCCGCAGGCTTTGATTACGAGCAGTACTTC. Amino acid sequence: CASSSAGFDYEQYF.

This clone was seen ten or more times. The sample holds other DNA sequences that translate to the same CDR3. This chain joins TRBV7-2 and TRBJ2-5, with unresolved D. The V and J ends lost 0 bases and 5 bases respectively, with 10 bases between them. The CDR3 runs to 14 residues. CDR1 and CDR2 (germline): SGHTA, FQGNSA. The DNA for the CDR3 is TGTGCCAGCAGCTTAGCGGTTGGACGGGAGACCCAGTACTTC. Its translation is CASSLAVGRETQYF.

The chain has TRBV9 and TRBJ2-7; D not resolved. CDR1 is SGDLS, CDR2 YYNGEE, per germline. This CDR3 spans 15 amino acids. Trimming pared 4 bases from V and 0 bases from J, leaving 14 bases between. For the CDR3, the DNA is TGTGCCAGCAGCCGTGGACCGACCGGCTCCTACGAGCAGTACTTC. Translation gives CASSRGPTGSYEQYF.

This clone was seen only a few times. A read error may explain this, as a much larger clone is one base away. Other DNA sequences within the sample encode an identical CDR3. The chain uses TRBV5-4 and TRBJ2-4; 7 bases are shared with TRBD2. V trimming: 0 bases; J trimming: 2 bases; junction bases outside the gene matches: 2. Germline loops: CDR1 SGHNT, CDR2 YYREEE (reference sequence). The CDR3 length is 15 residues. CDR3 loop: CASSLVGGTKNIQYF. In nucleotides, the CDR3 is TGTGCCAGCAGCTTGGTCGGGGGGACCAAAAACATTCAGTACTTC.

The table lists this clone with many counts. The genes are TRBV7-2 and TRBJ2-3; a weak D match, TRBD1 (6 bases). V dropped 5 bases and J dropped 6 bases, with 12 bases sitting between them. The CDR3 has 13 amino acids. The germline CDR1 and CDR2 sequences are SGHTA and FQGNSA. The CDR3 nucleotides are TGTGCCAGCAGCCGCAGGGGTGAGGATACGCAGTATTTT. Translating gives CASSRRGEDTQYF.

The chain has TRBV15 and TRBJ2-3; 8 bases are a match to TRBD2. Losses at the gene ends were 0 bases for V and 0 bases for J; bases not matched to a gene: 5. The germline V gene has CDR1 LNHNV and CDR2 YYDKDF (reference sequence). This CDR3 region has 17 residues. CDR3 amino acids: CATSRDLLAASTDTQYF. CDR3 sequence (DNA): TGTGCCACCAGCAGAGATCTACTAGCGGCTAGCACAGATACGCAGTATTTT.

This clone was detected only a few times. The rearrangement links TRBV11-1 to TRBJ2-3; D unclear. The CDR3 totals 15 residues. Trimming shortened V by 2 bases and J by 4 bases, and 13 bases separated the two germline ends. CDR1 and CDR2 from the germline V gene are SGHAT and FQDESV (reference sequence). For the CDR3, the DNA is TGTGCCAGCAGCTTACGTTCCAGCGCGGCAGATACGCAGTATTTT. Protein sequence: CASSLRSSAADTQYF.

This clone was found a few times. The gene calls are TRBV28 and TRBJ1-1; 10 bases line up with TRBD1. The ends lost 5 bases at V and 6 bases at J; junction bases unmatched: 9. The CDR3 runs to 15 residues. CDR1 is MDHEN and CDR2 is SYDVKM in the germline V gene. CDR3 residues: CASSLPGTGVAEAFF. The CDR3, as DNA: TGTGCCAGCAGTCTCCCCGGGACAGGGGTAGCTGAAGCTTTCTTT.

This clone was observed a handful of times. The rearrangement links TRBV18 to TRBJ1-5; D ambiguous. V lost 1 base, J lost 6 bases, and 13 bases lay in between. This CDR3 region has 15 residues. Germline lookup yields CDR1 KGHSH and CDR2 LQKENI. The CDR3: CASSPQASRGQPQHF. The CDR3 DNA is TGTGCCAGCTCACCACAGGCTTCGCGGGGTCAGCCCCAGCATTTT. The entire variable domain, with the rest obtained from reference TRBV18 and TRBJ1-5, is as follows: NAGVMQNPRHLVRRRGQEARLRCSPMKGHSHVYWYRQLPEEGLKFMVYLQKENIIDESGMPKERFSAEFPKEGPSILRIQQVVRGDSAAYFCASSPQASRGQPQHFGDGTRLSIL.

This clone was recorded a few times. The gene calls are TRBV11-2 and TRBJ2-7, with D hard to call. This CDR3 has 14 amino acids. V was shortened by 5 bases and J by 5 bases, with 16 bases between the two germline ends. Per the germline V gene, CDR1 is SGHAT and CDR2 is FQNNGV. The CDR3 protein is CASSHKIMGNEQYF. CDR3 DNA: TGTGCCAGCAGCCATAAAATAATGGGCAACGAGCAGTACTTC.

This clone was recorded a few times. This same CDR3 is encoded by further DNA sequences in the sample. The chain joins TRBV20-1 to TRBJ2-1, with unresolved D. From germline, CDR1 is DFQATT and CDR2 SNEGSKA (reference sequence). The V gene lost 3 bases and the J gene lost 4 bases, with 1 base spanning the gap. This CDR3 spans 10 amino acids. The CDR3: CSARYNEQFF. The CDR3 coding sequence is TGCAGTGCTAGGTACAATGAGCAGTTCTTC.

A few counts support this clone. The gene calls are TRBV5-1 and TRBJ2-1; D gene uncertain. Germline values: CDR1 SGHRS, CDR2 YFSETQ. With 1 base removed from V and 8 bases from J, the gap between germline ends came to 16 bases. The CDR3 sequence is 15 residues long. The CDR3 bases are TGCGCCAGCAGCTTGCAGCTATTGGCTACACATGAGCAGTTCTTC. It translates to CASSLQLLATHEQFF. Variable domain in full (rest from reference TRBV5-1 and TRBJ2-1): KAGVTQTPRYLIKTRGQQVTLSCSPISGHRSVSWYQQTPGQGLQFLFEYFSETQRNKGNFPGRFSGRQFSNSRSEMNVSTLELGDSALYLCASSLQLLATHEQFFGPGTRLTVL.

In this sample, this clone turned up a few times. The genes are TRBV28 and TRBJ2-2; 7 bases map to TRBD1. This CDR3 comprises 13 residues. CDR1 and CDR2 (germline): MDHEN, SYDVKM. V lost 3 bases to trimming and J lost 15 bases; unmatched junction nucleotides: 10. In nucleotides, the CDR3 is TGTGCCAGCAGTTTTTTCGACAGGGATGGGTTGTTTTTT. Translating it yields CASSFFDRDGLFF.

V is TRBV19 and J is TRBJ2-7; no definite D call. The ends were cut back, 11 bases at V and 1 base at J, with 15 bases in the middle. This CDR3 comprises 13 residues. The germline V gene has CDR1 LNHDA and CDR2 SQIVND (reference sequence). In DNA, the CDR3 is TGTGCCTGCGCTACGGCGGCTTCCTACGAGCAGTACTTC. Translated: CACATAASYEQYF.

This clone was observed at least ten times. This same CDR3 is encoded by further DNA sequences in the sample. This chain uses TRBV11-2 with TRBJ2-7, with D possibly TRBD2 on 5 matching bases. The CDR3 contains 11 residues. The V and J ends lost 1 base and 7 bases respectively, with 5 bases between them. Germline values: CDR1 SGHAT, CDR2 FQNNGV. The CDR3 is CASSLAGEQYF. Written as DNA, the CDR3 is TGTGCCAGCAGCTTAGCGGGGGAGCAGTACTTC.

This chain connects TRBV7-2 to TRBJ2-3, with 15 bases matching TRBD2. This CDR3 is built from 16 residues. J was trimmed by 11 bases and V by 5 bases; bases with no gene match: 11. Germline CDR1 is SGHTA and CDR2 is FQGNSA. The CDR3 DNA sequence: TGTGCCAGCAGCCAATCCGGGACTAGCGGGAGGAGGGGGCAGTATTTT. Encoded protein: CASSQSGTSGRRGQYF.

This clone was detected a few times. The V and J genes are TRBV6-5 and TRBJ2-2, with a possible D match to TRBD1 (6 bases). V lost 6 bases to trimming and J lost 5 bases, with 16 bases between them. Germline loops: CDR1 MNHEY, CDR2 SVGAGI. This CDR3 comprises 15 residues. The DNA for the CDR3 is TGTGCCAGCAGCCTGAGACAGGTGTGGACCGGGGAGCTGTTTTTT. Translation gives CASSLRQVWTGELFF.